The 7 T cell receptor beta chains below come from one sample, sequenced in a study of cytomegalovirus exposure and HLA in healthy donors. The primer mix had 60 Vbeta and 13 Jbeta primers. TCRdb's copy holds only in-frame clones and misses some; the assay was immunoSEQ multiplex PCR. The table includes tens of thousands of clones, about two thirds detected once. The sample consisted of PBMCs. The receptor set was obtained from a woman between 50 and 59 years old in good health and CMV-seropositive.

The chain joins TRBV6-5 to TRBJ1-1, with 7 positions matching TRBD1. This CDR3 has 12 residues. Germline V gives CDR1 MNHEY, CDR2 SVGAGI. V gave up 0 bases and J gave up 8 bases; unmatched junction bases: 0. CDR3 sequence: CASSYSTGEAFF. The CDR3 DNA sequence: TGTGCCAGCAGTTACTCGACAGGGGAAGCTTTCTTT.

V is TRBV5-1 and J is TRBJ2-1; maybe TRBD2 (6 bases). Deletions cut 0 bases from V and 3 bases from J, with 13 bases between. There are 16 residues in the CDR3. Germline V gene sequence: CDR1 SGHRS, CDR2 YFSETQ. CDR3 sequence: CASSLVPGGNYNEQFF. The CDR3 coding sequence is TGCGCCAGCAGCTTGGTTCCCGGGGGTAACTACAATGAGCAGTTCTTC.

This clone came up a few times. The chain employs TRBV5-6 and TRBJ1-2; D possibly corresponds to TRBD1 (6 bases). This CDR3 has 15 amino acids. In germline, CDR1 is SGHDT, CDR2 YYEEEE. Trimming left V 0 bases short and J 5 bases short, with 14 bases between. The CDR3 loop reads CASSLGQDTLYGYTF. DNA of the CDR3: TGTGCCAGCAGCTTGGGACAGGATACTTTGTATGGCTACACCTTC.

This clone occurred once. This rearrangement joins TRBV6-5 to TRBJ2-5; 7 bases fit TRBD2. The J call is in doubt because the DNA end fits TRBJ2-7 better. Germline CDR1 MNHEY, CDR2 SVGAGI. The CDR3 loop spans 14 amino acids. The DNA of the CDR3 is TGTGCCAGCAGTTTAGGACTAGGACCCTACGAGCAGTACTTC. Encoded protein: CASSLGLGPYEQYF.

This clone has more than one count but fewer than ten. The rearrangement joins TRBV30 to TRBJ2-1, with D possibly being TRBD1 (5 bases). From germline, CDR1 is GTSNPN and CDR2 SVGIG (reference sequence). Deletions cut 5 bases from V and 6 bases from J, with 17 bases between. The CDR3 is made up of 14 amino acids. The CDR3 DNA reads TGTGCCTGGGATAAAGGGGTGTTCGGCAATGAGCAGTTCTTC. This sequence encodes CAWDKGVFGNEQFF.

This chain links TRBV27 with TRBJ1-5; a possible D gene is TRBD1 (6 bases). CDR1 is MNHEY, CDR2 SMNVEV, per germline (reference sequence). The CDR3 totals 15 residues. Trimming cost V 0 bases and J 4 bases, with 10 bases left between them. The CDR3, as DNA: TGTGCCAGCAGTTTATCGGGACAACCGAATCAGCCCCAGCATTTT. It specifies CASSLSGQPNQPQHF.

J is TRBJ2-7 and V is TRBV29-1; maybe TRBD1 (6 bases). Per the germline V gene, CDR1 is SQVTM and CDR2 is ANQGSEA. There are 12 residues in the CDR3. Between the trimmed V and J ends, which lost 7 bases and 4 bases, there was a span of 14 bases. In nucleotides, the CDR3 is TGCAGCGCTAGTCAGGGGATTTACGAGCAGTACTTC. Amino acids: CSASQGIYEQYF.